This TCR beta chain was recorded in a study of blood T cell repertoires in COVID-19. Turning to the study itself: The origin of the acute and convalescent COVID-19 samples was the United States, Italy and Spain. The analysed material was cDNA or gDNA that came from T cells, B-cell-depleted T cells, or PBMCs.

Generated by immunoSEQ multiplex PCR, the TCRdb table keeps only in-frame clones and is missing some. The data contain hundreds of thousands of clones, under 90% of them singletons. V shed 0 bases and J shed 4 bases, with 13 bases lying between them. CDR1 is LNHNV and CDR2 is YYDKDF in the germline V gene (reference sequence). This CDR3 has 15 amino acids. Specimen: PBMCs or T cells enriched from blood (not recorded which). The receptor's source is a middle-aged man who had recovered from COVID-19. The genes are TRBV15 and TRBJ2-7; maybe TRBD2 (5 bases). In nucleotides, the CDR3 is TGTGCCACCAGCAGAGATCGGGAAGGTTCTTACGAGCAGTACTTC. Encoded protein: CATSRDREGSYEQYF.